This TCR beta chain was identified during a study of T cells in Graves' hyperthyroidism and ophthalmopathy. This CDR3 has 14 amino acids. In germline, CDR1 is SNHLY, CDR2 FYNNEI. Trimming removed 7 bases from V and 1 base from J, with 11 bases in between. The cohort's ophthalmopathy patients, a group with duration under 3 months, had a Clinical Activity Score of at least 3 and a NOSPECS grade of at least 4. Worth noting for this clonotype: Its antigen is undetermined.

Notes on the study in general: Ophthalmopathy onset followed model prediction by a median approximately 5.9 months.

The TCR beta CDR3 regions underwent amplification using RNA transcripts as the source. During a first-round RT-PCR of the TCR CDR3, the HTBI primer set was used. TCRdb passed the multiplex PCR reads through MiXCR, listing each CDR3 protein once. Among some 650,000 distinct CDR3 sequences listed, more than 15% were seen once. The clonotype originates from a woman in her thirties or forties with Graves' ophthalmopathy. Material: blood. The rearrangement joins TRBV2 to TRBJ2-1; D tentatively reads TRBD1 or TRBD2 (5 bases each). CDR3 nucleotide sequence: TGTGCCAGCAATCAGGGAGTGTCCTACAATGAGCAGTTCTTC. Protein sequence: CASNQGVSYNEQFF.